These 11 T cell receptor beta chains originate from one sample sequenced in a study of blood T cell repertoires in COVID-19 (dated by TCRdb to 2019 to 2021). The library was generated by the immunoSEQ multiplex PCR assay. Held by TCRdb, this immuneACCESS table contains in-frame sequences only and omits some clones. Under half of the omission traces to an unresolved V gene where checked; the cause of the rest is unknown. A total of about 280,000 clones appear in this sample, 85% of them only once. 2% to 3% of the sample is in the top ten clones. Input material: PBMCs or T cells enriched from blood (not recorded which). The receptors come from a woman aged 45-65 years who had recovered from COVID-19.

The rearrangement joins TRBV4-2 to TRBJ1-2, with TRBD1 identical over 8 bases. V dropped 0 bases and J dropped 4; count of bases not matched to a gene: 4. Germline CDR1 LGHNA, CDR2 YNFKEQ. The CDR3 runs 15 residues. CDR3 residues: CASSQEAGGAYGYTF. The CDR3 DNA reads TGTGCCAGCAGCCAAGAGGCAGGGGGCGCCTATGGCTACACCTTC.

The J gene is TRBJ1-1, the V gene TRBV18; perhaps TRBD1 as D (6 bases). V was shortened by 4 bases and J by 1 base, with 13 bases between the two germline ends. The CDR3 runs 15 residues. Germline V gives CDR1 KGHSH, CDR2 LQKENI. The CDR3 nucleotides are TGTGCCAGCTCACAGGGGAGGGGGACGAACACTGAAGCTTTCTTT. Translation: CASSQGRGTNTEAFF.

This sequence joins TRBV15 and TRBJ2-3; perhaps TRBD2 as D (6 bases). There are 15 residues in the CDR3. Germline loops: CDR1 LNHNV, CDR2 YYDKDF (reference sequence). The ends were cut back, 3 bases at V and 1 base at J, with 11 bases in the middle. The CDR3 reads CATSRAGSGTDTQYF. The CDR3 coding sequence is TGTGCCACCAGCAGGGCGGGGTCCGGCACAGATACGCAGTATTTT.

A few counts support this clone. V is TRBV4-2 and J is TRBJ1-2, with 8 bases identical to TRBD1. Per germline, CDR1 LGHNA and CDR2 YNFKEQ. This CDR3 comprises 18 residues. V was pared by 0 bases and J by 6 bases, with 15 bases of the junction left unmatched. The CDR3 loop is CASSQDGELGRGLDGYTF. The CDR3 DNA reads TGTGCCAGCAGCCAAGATGGGGAATTGGGCAGGGGGCTTGATGGCTACACCTTC.

This sequence joins TRBV5-1 and TRBJ1-1; D call uncertain. The CDR3 has 13 amino acids. V was trimmed by 7 bases and J by 5 bases, leaving 15 bases between them. Germline V gene lookup returns CDR1 SGHRS and CDR2 YFSETQ. The CDR3 DNA is TGCGCCAGCCGAGGCATAGGAGGGACTGAAGCTTTCTTT. It is translated as CASRGIGGTEAFF.

The V gene is TRBV3-1 (or the pseudogene TRBV3-2), the J gene TRBJ2-1; no clear D. Germline values: CDR1 LGHDT, CDR2 YNNKEL (reference sequence). CDR3 length equals 15 residues. Between the trimmed V and J ends, which lost 1 base and 2 bases, there was a span of 9 bases. CDR3 amino acids: CASSQAGTAYNEQFF. DNA for the CDR3: TGTGCCAGCAGCCAAGCAGGTACCGCCTACAATGAGCAGTTCTTC.

Only one count was recorded for this clone. The genes are TRBV29-1 and TRBJ2-1; tentative D call: TRBD2 (5 bases). The CDR3 contains 17 residues. Germline CDR1 SQVTM, CDR2 ANQGSEA. V was clipped by 1 base and J by 4 bases, with 20 bases between them. This CDR3 is CSVEGPGVWRAYNEQFF. The DNA for the CDR3 is TGCAGCGTTGAAGGGCCTGGGGTCTGGCGGGCGTACAATGAGCAGTTCTTC.

The table lists this clone with a count of one. The rearrangement uses TRBV27 and TRBJ1-6; possibly TRBD1 for D (5 bases). CDR1 is MNHEY and CDR2 is SMNVEV in the germline V gene (reference sequence). The CDR3 is 14 amino acids. Trimming took 2 bases from V and 10 from J, leaving 12 bases between them. The CDR3: CASSLISGDSPLHF. The CDR3, as DNA: TGTGCCAGCAGTTTAATATCGGGGGACTCACCCCTCCACTTT.

This clone was seen a handful of times. This chain links TRBV19 with TRBJ2-7; TRBD1 aligns across 11 bases. V lost 4 bases to trimming and J lost 2 bases; unmatched junction nucleotides: 7. CDR3 length: 16 amino acids. Germline loops: CDR1 LNHDA, CDR2 SQIVND (reference sequence). The CDR3 sequence: CASSRGQGARAYEQYF. DNA for the CDR3: TGTGCCAGTAGTAGAGGACAGGGGGCTAGAGCCTACGAGCAGTACTTC.

Only a few counts were recorded for this clone. The chain uses TRBV5-1 and TRBJ1-1; D call uncertain. Trimming removed 1 base at V and 4 bases at J, with 11 bases between. CDR1 and CDR2 from the germline V gene are SGHRS and YFSETQ. The CDR3 has 14 residues. This CDR3 reads CASSLQAVRTEAFF. DNA for the CDR3: TGCGCCAGCAGCTTGCAGGCTGTGCGCACTGAAGCTTTCTTT.

The chain is built from TRBV4-1 and TRBJ1-2, with D unclear. CDR1 and CDR2 from the germline V gene are MGHRA and YSYEKL. There are 18 residues in the CDR3. Trimming took off 0 bases at V and 0 bases at J, with 17 bases between the two ends. The CDR3 loop reads CASSQDRGLRSPNYGYTF. The CDR3 nucleotides read TGCGCCAGCAGCCAAGACCGAGGACTGAGATCCCCTAACTATGGCTACACCTTC.